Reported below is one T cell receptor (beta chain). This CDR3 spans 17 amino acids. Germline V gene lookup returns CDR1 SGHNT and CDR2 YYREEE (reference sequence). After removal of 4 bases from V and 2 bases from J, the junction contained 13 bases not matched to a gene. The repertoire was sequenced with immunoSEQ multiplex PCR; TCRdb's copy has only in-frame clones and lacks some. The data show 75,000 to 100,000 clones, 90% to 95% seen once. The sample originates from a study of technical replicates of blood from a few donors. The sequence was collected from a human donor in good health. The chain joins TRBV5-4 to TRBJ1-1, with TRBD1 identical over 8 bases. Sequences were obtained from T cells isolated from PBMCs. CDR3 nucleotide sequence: TGTGCCAGCAGCCCGTCCGGGACAGGAGATATTAACACTGAAGCTTTCTTT. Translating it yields CASSPSGTGDINTEAFF. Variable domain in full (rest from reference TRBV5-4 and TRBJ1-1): ETGVTQSPTHLIKTRGQQVTLRCSSQSGHNTVSWYQQALGQGPQFIFQYYREEENGRGNFPPRFSGLQFPNYSSELNVNALELDDSALYLCASSPSGTGDINTEAFFGQGTRLTVV.